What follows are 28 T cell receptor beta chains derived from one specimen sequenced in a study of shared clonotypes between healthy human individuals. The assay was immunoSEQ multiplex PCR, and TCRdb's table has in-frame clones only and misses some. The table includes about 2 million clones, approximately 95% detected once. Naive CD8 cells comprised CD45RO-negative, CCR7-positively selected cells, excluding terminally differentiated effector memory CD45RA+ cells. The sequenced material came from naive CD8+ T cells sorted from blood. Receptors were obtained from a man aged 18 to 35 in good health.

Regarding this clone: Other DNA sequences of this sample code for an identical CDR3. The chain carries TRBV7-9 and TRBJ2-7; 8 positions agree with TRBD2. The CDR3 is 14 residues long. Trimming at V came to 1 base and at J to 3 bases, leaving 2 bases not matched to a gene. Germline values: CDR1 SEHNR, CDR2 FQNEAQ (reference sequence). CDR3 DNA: TGTGCCAGCAGCTTAGTCGGGGGGGACTACGAGCAGTACTTC. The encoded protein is CASSLVGGDYEQYF.

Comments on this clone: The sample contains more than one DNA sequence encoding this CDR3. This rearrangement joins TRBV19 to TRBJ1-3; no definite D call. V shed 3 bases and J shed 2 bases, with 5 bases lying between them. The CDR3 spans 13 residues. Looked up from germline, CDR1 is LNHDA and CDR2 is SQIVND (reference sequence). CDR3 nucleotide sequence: TGTGCCAGTAGTATCGGCCCTGGAAACACCATATATTTT. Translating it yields CASSIGPGNTIYF.

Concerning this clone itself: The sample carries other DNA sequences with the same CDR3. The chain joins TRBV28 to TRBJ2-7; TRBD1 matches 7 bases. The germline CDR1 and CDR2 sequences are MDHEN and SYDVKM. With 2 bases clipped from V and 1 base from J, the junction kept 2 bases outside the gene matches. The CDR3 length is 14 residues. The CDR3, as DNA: TGTGCCAGCAGTTTAAGGGACAGATCCTACGAGCAGTACTTC. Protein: CASSLRDRSYEQYF. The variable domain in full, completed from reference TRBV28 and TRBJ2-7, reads DVKVTQSSRYLVKRTGEKVFLECVQDMDHENMFWYRQDPGLGLRLIYFSYDVKMKEKGDIPEGYSVSREKKERFSLILESASTNQTSMYLCASSLRDRSYEQYFGPGTRLTVT.

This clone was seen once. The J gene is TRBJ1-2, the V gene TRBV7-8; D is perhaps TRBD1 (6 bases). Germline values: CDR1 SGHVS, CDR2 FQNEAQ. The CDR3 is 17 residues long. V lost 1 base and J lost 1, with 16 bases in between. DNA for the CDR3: TGTGCCAGCAGCTTAGGGTTCGACAGGAGCATTAACTATGGCTACACCTTC. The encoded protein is CASSLGFDRSINYGYTF.

The CDR3 sequence is CASSSQGRSEQYF. The CDR3 DNA follows: TGTGCCAGCAGCTCACAGGGACGGAGCGAGCAGTACTTC. The chain links TRBV7-9 to TRBJ2-7; TRBD1 is a possible D gene (6 bases). Germline CDR1 reads SEHNR; CDR2 reads FQNEAQ (reference sequence). The germline V and J ends were trimmed by 4 bases and 6 bases, with 13 bases remaining between them. The CDR3 extends over 13 amino acids. Full variable domain (rest looked up from reference TRBV7-9 and TRBJ2-7): DTGVSQNPRHKITKRGQNVTFRCDPISEHNRLYWYRQTLGQGPEFLTYFQNEAQLEKSRLLSDRFSAERPKGSFSTLEIQRTEQGDSAMYLCASSSQGRSEQYFGPGTRLTVT.

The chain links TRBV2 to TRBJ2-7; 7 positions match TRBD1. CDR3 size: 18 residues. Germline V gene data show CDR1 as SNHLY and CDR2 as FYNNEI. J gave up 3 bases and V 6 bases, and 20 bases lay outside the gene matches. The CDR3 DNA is TGTGCCAGCAGCCTCGGTGGCAGGGGGAAAAGGTCCGACTACGAGCAGTACTTC. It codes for CASSLGGRGKRSDYEQYF.

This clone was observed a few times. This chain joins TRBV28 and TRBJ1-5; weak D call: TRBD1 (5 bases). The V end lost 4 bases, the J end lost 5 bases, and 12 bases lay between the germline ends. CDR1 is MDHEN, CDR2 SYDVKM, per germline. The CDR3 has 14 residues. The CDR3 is CASSWGGMDQPQHF. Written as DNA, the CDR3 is TGTGCCAGCAGTTGGGGGGGGATGGATCAGCCCCAGCATTTT.

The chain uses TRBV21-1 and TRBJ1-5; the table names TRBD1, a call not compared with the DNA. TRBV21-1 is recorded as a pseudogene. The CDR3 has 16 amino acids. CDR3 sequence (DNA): TGTGCCAGAATTCCGACAGGATATAAGAGCAATCAGCCCCAGCATTTT. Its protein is CARIPTGYKSNQPQHF.

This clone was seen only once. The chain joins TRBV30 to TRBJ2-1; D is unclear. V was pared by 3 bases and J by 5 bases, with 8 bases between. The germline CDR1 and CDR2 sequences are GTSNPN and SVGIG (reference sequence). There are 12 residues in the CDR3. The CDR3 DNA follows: TGTGCCTGGAGCGGCCGGGACAATGAGCAGTTCTTC. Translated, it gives CAWSGRDNEQFF. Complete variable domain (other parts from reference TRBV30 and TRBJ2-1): SQTIHQWPATLVQPVGSPLSLECTVEGTSNPNLYWYRQAAGRGLQLLFYSVGIGQISSEVPQNLSASRPQDRQFILSSKKLLLSDSGFYLCAWSGRDNEQFFGPGTRLTVL.

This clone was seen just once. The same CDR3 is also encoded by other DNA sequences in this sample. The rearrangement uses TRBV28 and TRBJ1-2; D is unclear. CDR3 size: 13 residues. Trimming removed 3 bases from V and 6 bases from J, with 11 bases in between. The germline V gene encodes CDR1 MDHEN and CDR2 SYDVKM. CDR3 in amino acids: CASSFRGHDGYTF. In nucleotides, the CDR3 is TGTGCCAGCAGTTTCAGAGGGCACGATGGCTACACCTTC.

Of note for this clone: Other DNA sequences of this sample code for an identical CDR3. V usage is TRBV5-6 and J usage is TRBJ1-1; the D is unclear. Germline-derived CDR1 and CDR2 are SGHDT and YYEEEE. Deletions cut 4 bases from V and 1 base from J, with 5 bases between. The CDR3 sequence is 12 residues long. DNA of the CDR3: TGTGCCAGCAGCCCAGGGAACACTGAAGCTTTCTTT. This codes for CASSPGNTEAFF.

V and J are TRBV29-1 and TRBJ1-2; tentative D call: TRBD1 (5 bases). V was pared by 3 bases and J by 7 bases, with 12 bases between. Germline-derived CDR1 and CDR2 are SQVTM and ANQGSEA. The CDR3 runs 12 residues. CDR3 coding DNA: TGCAGCGTTGACTTGGCGGGGGGTGGCTACACCTTC. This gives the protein CSVDLAGGGYTF.

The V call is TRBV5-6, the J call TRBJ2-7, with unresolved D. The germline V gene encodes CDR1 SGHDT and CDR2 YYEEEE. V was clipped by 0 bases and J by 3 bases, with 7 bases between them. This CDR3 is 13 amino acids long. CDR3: CASSLAPDYEQYF. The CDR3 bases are TGTGCCAGCAGCTTGGCACCTGACTACGAGCAGTACTTC.

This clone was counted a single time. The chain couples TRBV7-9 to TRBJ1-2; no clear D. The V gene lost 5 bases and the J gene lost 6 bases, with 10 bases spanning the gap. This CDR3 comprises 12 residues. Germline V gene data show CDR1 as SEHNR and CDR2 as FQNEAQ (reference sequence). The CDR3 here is CASSQDNHGYTF. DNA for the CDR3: TGTGCCAGCAGCCAAGATAATCATGGCTACACCTTC.

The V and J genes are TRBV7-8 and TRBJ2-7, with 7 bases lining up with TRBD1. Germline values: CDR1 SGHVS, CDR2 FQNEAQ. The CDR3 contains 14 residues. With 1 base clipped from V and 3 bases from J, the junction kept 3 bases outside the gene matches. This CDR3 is CASSLETGYYEQYF. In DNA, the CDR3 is TGTGCCAGCAGCTTAGAGACAGGGTACTACGAGCAGTACTTC.

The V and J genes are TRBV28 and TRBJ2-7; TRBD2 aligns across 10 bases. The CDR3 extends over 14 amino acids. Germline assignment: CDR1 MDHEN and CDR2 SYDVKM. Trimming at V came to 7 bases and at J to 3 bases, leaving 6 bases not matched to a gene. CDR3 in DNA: TGTGCCAGCACCTTAGCGGGAGGAAACTACGAGCAGTACTTC. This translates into CASTLAGGNYEQYF.

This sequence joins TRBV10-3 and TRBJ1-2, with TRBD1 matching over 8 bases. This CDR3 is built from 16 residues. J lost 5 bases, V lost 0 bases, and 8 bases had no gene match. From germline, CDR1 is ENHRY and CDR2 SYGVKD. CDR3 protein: CAISESGGTGAYGYTF. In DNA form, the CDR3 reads TGTGCCATCAGTGAGTCAGGGGGGACAGGAGCATATGGCTACACCTTC.

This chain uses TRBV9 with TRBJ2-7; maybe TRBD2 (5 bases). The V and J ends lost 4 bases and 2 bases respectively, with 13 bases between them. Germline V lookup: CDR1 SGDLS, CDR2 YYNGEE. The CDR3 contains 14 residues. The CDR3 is CASSPASGTYEQYF. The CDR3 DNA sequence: TGTGCCAGCAGCCCAGCCAGCGGAACCTACGAGCAGTACTTC.

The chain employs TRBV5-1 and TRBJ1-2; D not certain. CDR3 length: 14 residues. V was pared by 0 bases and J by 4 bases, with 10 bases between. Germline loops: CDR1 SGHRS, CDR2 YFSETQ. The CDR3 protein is CASSLAVEVYGYTF. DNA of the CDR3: TGCGCCAGCAGCTTGGCCGTTGAAGTCTATGGCTACACCTTC.

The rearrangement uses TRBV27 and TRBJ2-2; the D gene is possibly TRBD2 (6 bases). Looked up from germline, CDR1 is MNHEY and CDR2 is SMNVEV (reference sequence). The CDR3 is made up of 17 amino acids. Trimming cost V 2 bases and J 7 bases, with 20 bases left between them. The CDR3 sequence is CASSLLSVSGGGGELFF. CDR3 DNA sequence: TGTGCCAGCAGTTTACTGAGTGTTAGCGGAGGCGGCGGGGAGCTGTTTTTT.

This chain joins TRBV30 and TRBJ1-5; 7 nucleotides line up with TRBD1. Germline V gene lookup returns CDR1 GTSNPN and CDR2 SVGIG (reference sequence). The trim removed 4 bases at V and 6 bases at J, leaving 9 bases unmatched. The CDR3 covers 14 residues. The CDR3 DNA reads TGTGCCTGGAACTCACAGGGGTTAAGTCAGCCCCAGCATTTT. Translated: CAWNSQGLSQPQHF.

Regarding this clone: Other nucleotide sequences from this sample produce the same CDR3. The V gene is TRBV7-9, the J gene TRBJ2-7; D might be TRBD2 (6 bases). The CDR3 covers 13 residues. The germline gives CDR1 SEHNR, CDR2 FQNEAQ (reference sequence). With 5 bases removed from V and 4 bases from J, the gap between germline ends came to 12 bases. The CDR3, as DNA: TGTGCCAGCAGCCCTCCGGGGGAGTACGAGCAGTACTTC. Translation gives CASSPPGEYEQYF. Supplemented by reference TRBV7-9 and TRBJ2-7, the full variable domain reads DTGVSQNPRHKITKRGQNVTFRCDPISEHNRLYWYRQTLGQGPEFLTYFQNEAQLEKSRLLSDRFSAERPKGSFSTLEIQRTEQGDSAMYLCASSPPGEYEQYFGPGTRLTVT.

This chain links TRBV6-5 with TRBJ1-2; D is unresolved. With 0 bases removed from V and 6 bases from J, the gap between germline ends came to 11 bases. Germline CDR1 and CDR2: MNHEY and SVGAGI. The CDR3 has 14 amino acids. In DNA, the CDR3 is TGTGCCAGCAGTTACTCAAGGACGGAGAATGGCTACACCTTC. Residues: CASSYSRTENGYTF.

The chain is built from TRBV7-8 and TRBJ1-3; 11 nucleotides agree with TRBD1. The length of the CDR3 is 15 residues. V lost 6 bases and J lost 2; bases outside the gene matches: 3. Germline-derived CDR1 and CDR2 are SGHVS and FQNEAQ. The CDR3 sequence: CASRRGQGAGNTIYF. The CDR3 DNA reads TGTGCCAGCAGGCGGGGACAGGGGGCTGGAAACACCATATATTTT.

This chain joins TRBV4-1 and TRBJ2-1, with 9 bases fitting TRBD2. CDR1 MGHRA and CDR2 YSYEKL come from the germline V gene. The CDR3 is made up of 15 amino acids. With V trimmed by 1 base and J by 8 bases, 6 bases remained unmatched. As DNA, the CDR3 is TGCGCCAGCAGCCAAGCTAGCGGGGCCCTCTATGAGCAGTTCTTC. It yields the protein CASSQASGALYEQFF.

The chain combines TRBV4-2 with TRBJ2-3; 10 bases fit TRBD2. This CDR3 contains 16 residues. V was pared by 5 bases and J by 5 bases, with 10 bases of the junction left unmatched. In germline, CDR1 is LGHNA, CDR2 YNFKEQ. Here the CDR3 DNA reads TGTGCCAGCAGCTCCGGCGGGACTAGCGTTGTAGATACGCAGTATTTT. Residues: CASSSGGTSVVDTQYF.

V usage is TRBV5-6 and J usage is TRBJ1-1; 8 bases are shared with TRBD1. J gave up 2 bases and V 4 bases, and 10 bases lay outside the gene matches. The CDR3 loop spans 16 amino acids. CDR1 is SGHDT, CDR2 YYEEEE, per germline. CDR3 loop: CASSPPQAGGNTEAFF. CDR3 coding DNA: TGTGCCAGCAGCCCCCCCCAAGCAGGGGGCAACACTGAAGCTTTCTTT. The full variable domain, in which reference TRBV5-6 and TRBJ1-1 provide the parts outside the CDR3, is DAGVTQSPTHLIKTRGQQVTLRCSPKSGHDTVSWYQQALGQGPQFIFQYYEEEERQRGNFPDRFSGHQFPNYSSELNVNALLLGDSALYLCASSPPQAGGNTEAFFGQGTRLTVV.

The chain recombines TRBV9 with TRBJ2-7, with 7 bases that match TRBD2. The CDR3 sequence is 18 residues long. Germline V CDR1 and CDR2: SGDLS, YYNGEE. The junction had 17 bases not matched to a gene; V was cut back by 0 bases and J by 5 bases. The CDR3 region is CASSVGPGGKAGQNEQYF. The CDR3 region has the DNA TGTGCCAGCAGCGTAGGTCCTGGGGGAAAAGCGGGGCAGAACGAGCAGTACTTC.